The clone carrying this T cell receptor (beta chain) was seen only a few times. Its specificity is not known. The data stem from a study of beta chain features in type 1 diabetes. Study at large: All samples yielded some 100,000,000 examined sorted cells.

The study reverse transcribed the entire isolated RNA, so it sequenced expressed TCRB transcripts. Clones were sequenced by immunoSEQ multiplex PCR, and TCRdb holds only the in-frame ones, with some missing. The table lists hundreds of thousands of clones, approximately 9.7% of them singletons, with about 1% in the top ten. Study-level findings and limits: Cells expressing TCR highly could be over-represented by cDNA sequencing. When Type 1 diabetes patients were examined, their TCRB CDR3s proved moderately but significantly shorter in all four CD4+ subsets. Patients and controls would share equally any PCR tilt toward shorter templates.

V lost 6 bases to trimming and J lost 2 bases, with 14 bases between them. The CDR3 runs 15 residues. Germline CDR1 reads LNHDA; CDR2 reads SQIVND (reference sequence). This chain uses TRBV19 with TRBJ1-5; no clear D. Sequencing was done on a sample of central memory CD4+ T cells from blood. This receptor was obtained from a man younger than 40 with type 1 diabetes. The CDR3 protein is CASSYPLAGNQPQHF. CDR3 in DNA: TGTGCCAGTAGCTACCCGTTAGCGGGCAATCAGCCCCAGCATTTT.